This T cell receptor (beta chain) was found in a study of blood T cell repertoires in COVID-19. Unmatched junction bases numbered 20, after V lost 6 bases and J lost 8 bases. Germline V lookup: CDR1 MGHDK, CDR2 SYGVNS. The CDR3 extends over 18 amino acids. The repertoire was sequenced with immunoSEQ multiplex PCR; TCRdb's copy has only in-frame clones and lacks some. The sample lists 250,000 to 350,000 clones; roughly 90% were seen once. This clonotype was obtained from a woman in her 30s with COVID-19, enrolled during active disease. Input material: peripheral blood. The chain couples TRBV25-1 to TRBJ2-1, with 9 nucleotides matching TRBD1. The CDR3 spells CASSPIGTGLIAKHEQFF. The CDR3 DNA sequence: TGTGCCAGCAGCCCAATAGGGACAGGGCTTATTGCGAAGCATGAGCAGTTCTTC. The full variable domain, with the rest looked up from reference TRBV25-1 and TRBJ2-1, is EADIYQTPRYLVIGTGKKITLECSQTMGHDKMYWYQQDPGMELHLIHYSYGVNSTEKGDLSSESTVSRIRTEHFPLTLESARPSHTSQYLCASSPIGTGLIAKHEQFFGPGTRLTVL.